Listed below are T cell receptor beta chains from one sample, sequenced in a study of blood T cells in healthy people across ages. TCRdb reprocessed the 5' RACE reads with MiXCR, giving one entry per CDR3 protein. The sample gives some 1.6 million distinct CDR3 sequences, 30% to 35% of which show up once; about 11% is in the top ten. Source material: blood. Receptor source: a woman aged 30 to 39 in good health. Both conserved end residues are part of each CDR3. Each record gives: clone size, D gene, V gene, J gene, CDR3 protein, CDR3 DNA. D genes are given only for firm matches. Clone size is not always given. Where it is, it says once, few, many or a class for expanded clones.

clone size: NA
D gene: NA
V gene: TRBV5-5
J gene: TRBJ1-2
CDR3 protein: CASSLDTGYTF
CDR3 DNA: TGTGCCAGCAGCTTGGACACTGGCTACACCTTC

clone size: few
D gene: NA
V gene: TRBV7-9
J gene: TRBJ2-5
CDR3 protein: CASSNSGLRTQETQYF
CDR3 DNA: TGTGCCAGCAGCAACAGTGGGCTTCGGACCCAAGAGACCCAGTACTTC

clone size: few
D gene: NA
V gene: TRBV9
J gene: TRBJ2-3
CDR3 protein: CASSVAGREETDTQYF
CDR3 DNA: TGTGCCAGCAGCGTAGCGGGAAGGGAGGAGACAGATACGCAGTATTTT

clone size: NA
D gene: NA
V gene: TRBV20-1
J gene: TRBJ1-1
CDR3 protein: CSAPKPLVTEAFF
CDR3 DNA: TGCAGTGCCCCAAAGCCCTTAGTTACTGAAGCTTTCTTT

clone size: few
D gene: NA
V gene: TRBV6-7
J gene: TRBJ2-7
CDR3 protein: CASSCTGAYYEQYF
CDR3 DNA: TGTGCCAGCAGCTGTACGGGAGCGTACTACGAGCAGTACTTC

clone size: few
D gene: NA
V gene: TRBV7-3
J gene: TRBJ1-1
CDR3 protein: CASSLVPLAGRMNTEAFF
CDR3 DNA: TGTGCCAGCAGCTTAGTCCCTTTGGCAGGGCGAATGAACACTGAAGCTTTCTTT

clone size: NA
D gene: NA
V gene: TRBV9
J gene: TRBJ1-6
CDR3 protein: CASSVGQGPNSPLHF
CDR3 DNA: TGTGCCAGCAGCGTCGGCCAAGGCCCTAATTCACCCCTCCACTTT

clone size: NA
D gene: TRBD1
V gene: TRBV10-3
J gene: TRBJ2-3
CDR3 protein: CAISELAGTGALTGTDTQYF
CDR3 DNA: TGTGCCATCAGTGAGCTAGCCGGGACAGGGGCTTTAACTGGCACAGATACGCAGTATTTT

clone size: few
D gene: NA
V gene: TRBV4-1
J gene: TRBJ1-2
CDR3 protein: CASSQGRHPNYGYTF
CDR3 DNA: TGCGCCAGCAGCCAGGGGCGACACCCTAACTATGGCTACACCTTC

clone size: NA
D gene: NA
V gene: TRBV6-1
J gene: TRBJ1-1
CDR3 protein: CAGEGGLNTEAFF
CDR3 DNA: TGTGCCGGGGAGGGGGGGTTGAACACTGAAGCTTTCTTT